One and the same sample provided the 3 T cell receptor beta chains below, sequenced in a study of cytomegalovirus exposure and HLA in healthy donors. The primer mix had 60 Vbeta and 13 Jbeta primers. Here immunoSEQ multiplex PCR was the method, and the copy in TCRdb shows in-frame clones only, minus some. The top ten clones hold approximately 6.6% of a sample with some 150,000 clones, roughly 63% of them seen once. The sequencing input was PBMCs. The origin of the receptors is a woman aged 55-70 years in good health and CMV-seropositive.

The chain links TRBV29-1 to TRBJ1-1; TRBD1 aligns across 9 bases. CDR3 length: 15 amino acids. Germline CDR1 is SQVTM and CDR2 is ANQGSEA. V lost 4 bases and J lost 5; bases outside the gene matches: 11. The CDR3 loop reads CSVVKGTGIWTEAFF. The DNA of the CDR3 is TGCAGCGTTGTGAAAGGGACAGGGATTTGGACTGAAGCTTTCTTT.

The CDR3 DNA follows: TGTGCCAGCAGCCAGGGTGGGGGGAACGAGGTCACAGATACGCAGTATTTT. Protein product: CASSQGGGNEVTDTQYF. The V call is TRBV4-2, the J call TRBJ2-3; D possibly corresponds to TRBD2 (6 bases). V lost 3 bases and J lost 2, with 18 bases in between. The germline gives CDR1 LGHNA, CDR2 YNFKEQ. The CDR3 is 17 residues long.

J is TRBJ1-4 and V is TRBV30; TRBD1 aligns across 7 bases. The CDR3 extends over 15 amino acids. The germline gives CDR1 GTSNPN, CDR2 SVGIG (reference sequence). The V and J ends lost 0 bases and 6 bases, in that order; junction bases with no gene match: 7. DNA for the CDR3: TGTGCCTGGAGTGTAGCAAGGGGGCAATATGAAAAACTGTTTTTT. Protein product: CAWSVARGQYEKLFF.